This T cell receptor beta chain was recorded in a study of post-analysis software for immune sequencing data. Study results and limitations: Controls significantly exceeded multiple sclerosis patients in normalized Chao1 diversity. A handful of TRBV segments were significantly more frequent in patients than in controls. TRBV5-6, TRBV5-1 and TRBV20-1 were among these segments.

To note about this clonotype: What it recognizes is unknown.

This CDR3 region has 12 residues. V was shortened by 5 bases and J by 5 bases, with 9 bases between the two germline ends. In germline, CDR1 is MNHEY, CDR2 SMNVEV (reference sequence). The TCR beta cDNA libraries carried unique molecular identifiers. Around 500,000 cDNA molecules were recovered from an input of about 0.9 to 10 million T cells. TCRdb reanalysed the PCR reads using MiXCR and keeps one entry per CDR3 protein. The sample carries hundreds of thousands of distinct CDR3 sequences, approximately 60% recorded once. The chain combines TRBV27 with TRBJ1-1; D is uncertain. The sample was blood. The sequence came from a girl aged 2 to 9 with multiple sclerosis. In DNA form, the CDR3 reads TGTGCCAGCAGTCGGCCGGGTACTGAAGCTTTCTTT. Amino acids: CASSRPGTEAFF.